This TCR beta chain was identified during a study of regulatory T cells in long-lasting Graves disease. With iRepertoire HTBI primers and Arm-PCR of CDR3 regions, TCR beta libraries were built. Each CDR3 protein is one row after TCRdb ran MiXCR on the multiplex PCR reads. The sample lists about 300,000 distinct CDR3 sequences, under 20% seen once, with about 38% in the top ten. This clonotype was detected many times. The CDR3 sequence is 16 residues long. V dropped 4 bases and J dropped 3; count of bases not matched to a gene: 8. Looked up from germline, CDR1 is SEHNR and CDR2 is FQNEAQ (reference sequence). This sample's time point: newly diagnosed GD, antithyroid drugs for less than 3 months. The TCR library was made from RNA extracted from PBMCs.

The chain recombines TRBV7-9 with TRBJ2-1, with 8 bases fitting TRBD2. The sequence derives from a female donor with Graves disease. This specimen consisted of peripheral blood mononuclear cells (PBMCs), obtained at new diagnosis, from a patient treated with antithyroid drugs. In DNA, the CDR3 is TGTGCCAGCAGCTGGACTAGCTGGGGGAACTACAATGAGCAGTTCTTC. The encoded protein is CASSWTSWGNYNEQFF.